Following are 5 T cell receptor beta chains from one sample sequenced in a study of blood T cell repertoires in COVID-19. Sequencing was performed with immunoSEQ multiplex PCR; in TCRdb, only in-frame clones are kept and a portion is missing. The profile shows 84,000 or so clones, around nine tenths of them singletons. The specimen sequenced was peripheral blood. The receptors stem from a man aged 60 to 75 with acute or convalescent COVID-19.

The chain employs TRBV2 and TRBJ2-7; the match to TRBD2 covers 12 bases. This CDR3 spans 14 amino acids. Germline V gene data show CDR1 as SNHLY and CDR2 as FYNNEI. The V gene end was trimmed by 8 bases and the J gene end by 2 bases; junction bases not matched to a gene: 4. The CDR3, as DNA: TGTGCCAGCTCCGGACTAGCGGGGACCTACGAGCAGTACTTC. The encoded protein is CASSGLAGTYEQYF.

The rearrangement joins TRBV5-1 to TRBJ2-7; D gene ambiguous. The CDR3 consists of 13 residues. CDR1 and CDR2 from the germline V gene are SGHRS and YFSETQ. Trimming removed 0 bases at V and 3 bases at J, with 7 bases between. CDR3 region: CASSLGRLYEQYF. In DNA, the CDR3 is TGCGCCAGCAGCTTGGGGAGACTCTACGAGCAGTACTTC.

This chain joins TRBV6-2 or TRBV6-3 and TRBJ2-1; TRBD2 matches at 9 bases. The CDR3 is 15 residues long. V lost 6 bases and J lost 1; bases outside the gene matches: 4. Germline-derived CDR1 and CDR2 are MNHEY and SVGEGT. CDR3: CASSRAGGSYNEQFF. DNA for the CDR3: TGTGCCAGCAGCCGCGCGGGGGGGTCCTACAATGAGCAGTTCTTC.

This clone was seen once. This chain joins TRBV28 and TRBJ1-1, with 7 bases identical to TRBD1. V gave up 6 bases and J gave up 4 bases; unmatched junction bases: 5. The CDR3 runs 13 residues. Germline V gene data show CDR1 as MDHEN and CDR2 as SYDVKM. Written as DNA, the CDR3 is TGTGCCAGCAGCCAGGGGGAAGGCACTGAAGCTTTCTTT. Residues: CASSQGEGTEAFF. The entire variable domain, with the rest obtained from reference TRBV28 and TRBJ1-1, is as follows: DVKVTQSSRYLVKRTGEKVFLECVQDMDHENMFWYRQDPGLGLRLIYFSYDVKMKEKGDIPEGYSVSREKKERFSLILESASTNQTSMYLCASSQGEGTEAFFGQGTRLTVV.

The chain employs TRBV4-2 and TRBJ2-1; 9 bases match TRBD1. Unmatched junction bases numbered 11, after V lost 4 bases and J lost 4 bases. Germline CDR1 and CDR2: LGHNA and YNFKEQ. This CDR3 region has 17 residues. The CDR3: CASSPTGGTGTYNEQFF. The CDR3 coding sequence is TGTGCCAGCAGCCCGACGGGCGGGACAGGGACTTACAATGAGCAGTTCTTC.